Reported below is one T cell receptor beta chain. The data were produced by immunoSEQ multiplex PCR, yet TCRdb's version contains in-frame clones alone and is incomplete. The data hold about 250,000 clones, with just under 90% observed a single time. The data belong to a study of cytomegalovirus exposure and HLA in healthy donors. Across the study: A subsequent analysis reported that the 120 or so validation repertoires were produced on the same platform that had also been used for the 600 to 700 first-cohort repertoires.

The CDR3 is made up of 13 amino acids. The germline gives CDR1 SGHNT, CDR2 YYREEE (reference sequence). V was shortened by 4 bases and J by 2 bases, with 9 bases between the two germline ends. Sequencing was done on a sample of PBMCs. This TCR was sampled from a man between 18 and 35 years old in good health and CMV-seronegative. V and J are TRBV5-4 and TRBJ1-1; TRBD1 might be the D (5 bases). The CDR3: CASSVDINTEAFF. CDR3 bases: TGTGCCAGCAGCGTGGACATAAACACTGAAGCTTTCTTT.